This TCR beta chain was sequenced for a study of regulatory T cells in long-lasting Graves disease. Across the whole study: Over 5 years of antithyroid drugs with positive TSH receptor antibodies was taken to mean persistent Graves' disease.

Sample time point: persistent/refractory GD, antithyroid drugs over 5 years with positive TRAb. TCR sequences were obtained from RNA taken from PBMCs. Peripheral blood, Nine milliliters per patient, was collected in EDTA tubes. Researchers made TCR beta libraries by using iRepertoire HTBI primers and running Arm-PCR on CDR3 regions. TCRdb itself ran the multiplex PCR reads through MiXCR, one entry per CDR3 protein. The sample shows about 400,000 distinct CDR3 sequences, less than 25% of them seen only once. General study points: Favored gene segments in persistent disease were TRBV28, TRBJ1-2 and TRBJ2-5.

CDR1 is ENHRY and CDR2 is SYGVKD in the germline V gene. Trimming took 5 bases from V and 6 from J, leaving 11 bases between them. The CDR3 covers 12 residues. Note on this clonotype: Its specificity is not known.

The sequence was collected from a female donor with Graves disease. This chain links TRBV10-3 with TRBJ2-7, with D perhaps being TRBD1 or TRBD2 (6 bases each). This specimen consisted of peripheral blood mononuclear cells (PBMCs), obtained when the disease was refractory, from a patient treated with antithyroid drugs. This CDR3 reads CAISLGGGEQYF. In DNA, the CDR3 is TGTGCCATCAGTCTGGGGGGCGGCGAGCAGTACTTC.